This T cell receptor beta chain was recovered during a study of shared clonotypes between healthy human individuals (dated by TCRdb to 2019 to 2021). With respect to the entire study: A couple of women and three men aged 18 to 49 years were included in the cohort. For each donor, CD4 naive and CD4 memory were each given three plates, CD8 naive was given two plates, and CD8 memory was given one plate. To estimate repertoire size and how much clonotypes are shared between individuals, the study performed deep sequencing of blood TCR repertoires from a few healthy adults. Different laboratories and diverse techniques were used to prepare libraries and sequence TCR repertoires, to increase sequencing depth and limit assay-specific biases. Between about 0.94 and 8.9 billion PBMCs per donor were obtained by leukapheresis.

Using the deep immunoSEQ assay, TCR CDR3 regions were amplified from genomic DNA by multiplex PCR. For each cell subset, the extracted genomic DNA was distributed evenly across all wells of several immunoSEQ 96-well plates, and each plate served as one replicate. Each replicate PCR for sorted subsets received about 180 ng genomic DNA, equal to about 29,000 T cell genomes. Purified libraries were quantified with a Qubit 3.0 fluorometer, sized on a Bioanalyzer 2100, and re-quantified with the KAPA Library Quantification kit. Every immunoSEQ 96-well plate was sequenced on a dedicated single-read 150-cycle Illumina NextSeq 550 flow cell. Per the source publication's procedure: Because the immunoSEQ output included only junctional sequences and no quality scores, the filtering could not be the same as the filtering used for full-length reads. To assign V/J genes and CDR3, sequences were annotated using PyIR, a Python wrapper for IgBLAST v1.9, with IMGT germline references. Any read was removed if the V/J assignment was weak (E-value above 1e-6), the CDR3 was missing, or the read contained stop codons, out-of-frame junctions, or ambiguous translated residues. A V3J clonotype was defined by an identical inferred V gene, J gene, and CDR3 amino acid sequence. To compute the percentage overlap between repertoires, the number of shared unique clonotypes was divided by the size of the smaller repertoire. RTK rarefaction, the Chao1 estimator, and Recon v2.1 estimates of unobserved clonotypes were used to assess repertoire richness. Generation probabilities for all TCRbeta clonotypes obtained by the gDNA method from a handful of donors were computed using OLGA. TCRdb limited this immuneACCESS table to in-frame rearrangements with V and J called. A share of clones is missing; checked studies link under half to unresolved V genes, and the rest is unexplained. V and J calls and clone size come straight from that table; D and trimming were deduced from the DNA. The sample includes approximately 2,000,000 clones, with about 90% observed a single time. 0.37% of the sample is taken by the ten largest.

Beyond this particular receptor, the publication reports: Incomplete sequencing was indicated by rarefaction of sorted-subset datasets, despite the large sequencing depth. When several donors were compared, the shared fraction of clonotypes was around 5% for naive CD4, around 3.5% for naive CD8, 2% to 2.5% for memory CD4, and 0.4% for memory CD8. Compared with non-shared clonotypes, clonotypes shared by all four sorted-subset donors had higher generation probabilities. Because the study included only a small number of donors, the genetic and exposure-history diversity represented was limited. Naive subsets generally had larger estimated clonotype richness than memory subsets. Only blood was sampled, and tissue TCR repertoires likely differ from those in blood. Pairwise subsampling led to the expectation that sequencing depth would affect the degree of clonotype sharing among donors.

Donors were healthy HIV-negative adults with no recently reported acute infections or vaccinations. Only Caucasian adults living in Nashville, Tennessee, USA were represented among the donors. CD4+ T cells were enriched by magnetic negative selection, after which naive cells were positively selected on CD45RA and the negative fraction was taken as the memory subset. Blood was obtained by leukapheresis, after which PBMCs were separated by Ficoll-Histopaque density gradient centrifugation and cryopreserved in liquid nitrogen vapor phase. Analytical flow cytometry was used to check the purity and quantity of every magnetically sorted T cell population. From each sorted fraction, genomic DNA was isolated and quantified by UV absorbance on a Nanodrop 2000c. CDR1 MDHEN and CDR2 SYDVKM are derived from the germline V gene. The trim is 4 bases for V and 9 bases for J, with a gap of 13 bases between the germline ends. The CDR3, from cysteine to phenylalanine, totals 13 residues. Only CDR3 DNA remains: 39 bases, in frame from the first base.

Comments on this clone: This receptor's antigen is unknown. No base quality values were provided; no much bigger clone lies one nucleotide off.

The sequence was collected from a man aged 18 to 30 in good health. Some clones in this sample may be carry-over from other donors' samples. The rearrangement combines TRBV28 with TRBJ1-5, with the D gene uncertain. What was sequenced was naive CD4+ T cells from PBMCs. The sample's cell subset or site label is to be understood as: CD45RA+ positively selected. The nucleotide sequence reads TGTGCCAGCAGTTCAGATCCGCAGAGGCCCCAGCATTTT. Translated, this gives CASSSDPQRPQHF.